This TCR beta chain was retrieved from a study of T cell responses to AZD1222 COVID-19 vaccine. Profiled with immunoSEQ multiplex PCR; TCRdb holds only in-frame clones, not every one. The sample contains 150,000 or so clones, just over 90% of which appear only once. The sequenced sample was peripheral blood, obtained 28 days after the second AZD1222 dose. This TCR was recovered from an adult who received the AZD1222 COVID-19 vaccine.

The CDR3 here is CAWSVGRGSTGNTIYF. CDR3 DNA sequence: TGTGCCTGGAGTGTAGGAAGGGGTTCGACTGGAAACACCATATATTTT. The rearrangement joins TRBV30 to TRBJ1-3, with D maybe TRBD1 (5 bases). The CDR3 length is 16 residues. Trimming shortened V by 0 bases and J by 2 bases, and 14 bases separated the two germline ends. Per the germline V gene, CDR1 is GTSNPN and CDR2 is SVGIG (reference sequence).